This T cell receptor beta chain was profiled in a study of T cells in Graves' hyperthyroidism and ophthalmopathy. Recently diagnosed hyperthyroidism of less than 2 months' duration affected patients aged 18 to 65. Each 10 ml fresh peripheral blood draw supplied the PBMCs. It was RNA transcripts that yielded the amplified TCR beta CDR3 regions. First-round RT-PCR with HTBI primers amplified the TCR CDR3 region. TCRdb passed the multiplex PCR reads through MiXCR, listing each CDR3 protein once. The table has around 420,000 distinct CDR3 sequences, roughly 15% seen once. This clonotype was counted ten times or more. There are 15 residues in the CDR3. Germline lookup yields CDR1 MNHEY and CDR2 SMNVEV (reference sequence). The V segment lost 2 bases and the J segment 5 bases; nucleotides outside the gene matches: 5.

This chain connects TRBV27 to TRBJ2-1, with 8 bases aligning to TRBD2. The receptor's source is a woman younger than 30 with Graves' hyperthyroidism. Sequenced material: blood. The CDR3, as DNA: TGTGCCAGCAGTTTACTAAGCGGGAGAGACAATGAGCAGTTCTTC. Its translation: CASSLLSGRDNEQFF.